The sequence of this T cell receptor beta chain was determined in a study of blood T cells in healthy people across ages. Looking at the study overall: About one barcoded beta molecule per two T cells was captured by template switching. General study results and limits: Donor CMV infection status was unknown, possibly confounding age-related changes in expanded clonotypes.

For the second PCR, which ran for about 7 to 12 cycles, a sample-barcoded 5' primer and a J-beta primer mix were used. TCRdb analysed the 5' RACE reads with MiXCR anew, one entry per CDR3 protein. This table has around 870,000 distinct CDR3 sequences, 29% appearing once. V was clipped by 5 bases and J by 0 bases; unmatched bases: 19. CDR3 length: 19 amino acids. CDR1 is DFQATT, CDR2 SNEGSKA, per germline (reference sequence). Many counts were recorded for this clonotype. What it binds is unknown. The genes are TRBV20-1 and TRBJ2-4; 7 bases line up with TRBD1. This receptor was obtained from a woman aged 80 or over in good health. Sequenced material: blood. The CDR3 sequence: CSAGPSRGRIQIAKNIQYF. For the CDR3, the DNA is TGCAGTGCTGGACCGTCGAGGGGGCGAATTCAAATAGCCAAAAACATTCAGTACTTC.